This T cell receptor (beta chain) came from a study of blood T cell repertoires in COVID-19. About the study: Acute and convalescent COVID-19 specimens originated in the United States, Italy and Spain. The analysed material was cDNA or gDNA that came from T cells, B-cell-depleted T cells, or PBMCs.

Original processing methods: Researchers report that nucleated cell counts were estimated from reference gene primer amplification. The assay was immunoSEQ multiplex PCR, and TCRdb's table has in-frame clones only and misses some. V, J and clone size are those of that table, while D and trimming were read from the DNA. The table includes around 72,000 clones, 70% to 85% detected once. There are a few counts of this clone. The TCR originated in a woman aged 55-70 years with acute or convalescent COVID-19. Sequenced material: peripheral blood.

The CDR3 reads CASSPLSGGGTGELFF. DNA of the CDR3: TGTGCCAGCAGCCCGCTGTCTGGAGGAGGCACCGGGGAGCTGTTTTTT. This chain links TRBV14 with TRBJ2-2; tentative D call: TRBD2 (5 bases). Germline CDR1 is SGHDN and CDR2 is FVKESK. Trimming took 4 bases from V and 4 from J, leaving 16 bases between them. The CDR3 loop spans 16 amino acids.